The T cell receptor (beta chain) under discussion was sequenced for a study of shared clonotypes between healthy human individuals. Study background: CD4 naive and CD4 memory each took three plates per donor, while CD8 naive took two and CD8 memory one.

Assay used: immunoSEQ multiplex PCR; TCRdb lists only in-frame clones, some missing. The sample contains 850,000 to 1,200,000 clones, around 76% of which appear only once. Those who donated, Caucasian adults without exception, all lived in Nashville, Tennessee. CD4+ cell separation produced CD45RA+ naive and CD45RA-negative memory subsets. Trimming stripped 4 bases from V and 6 bases from J, with 7 bases between. Germline CDR1 LNHDA, CDR2 SQIVND (reference sequence). The length of the CDR3 is 11 residues. The clonotype was recovered from a young man in good health. Sequencing was done on a sample of memory CD4+ T cells sorted from blood. Subset of the sample: CD45RA-negative fraction. This rearrangement joins TRBV19 to TRBJ2-7; D unclear. CDR3 loop: CASSTGIEQYF. DNA of the CDR3: TGTGCCAGTAGTACTGGGATCGAGCAGTACTTC.